These 27 T cell receptor beta chains came from one sample sequenced in a study of blood T cell repertoires in COVID-19 (dated by TCRdb to 2019 to 2021). Libraries were constructed by the immunoSEQ multiplex PCR assay. The clones in this table, taken by TCRdb from immuneACCESS, are in-frame only. Not every clone is retained; where verified, under half of the shortfall comes from an unresolved V gene, and the cause of the rest is unknown. The sample table records 250,000 or so clones; 84% of these occur just once. Around 3.7% of the sample lies in the top ten. The material sequenced was PBMCs or T cells enriched from blood (not recorded which). These receptor sequences come from a man aged 45-65 years who had recovered from COVID-19.

The chain uses TRBV5-1 and TRBJ2-1; maybe TRBD2 (6 bases). There are 14 residues in the CDR3. V lost 4 bases, J lost 4 bases, and 12 bases lay in between. Germline assignment: CDR1 SGHRS and CDR2 YFSETQ. The CDR3: CASSVPRGYNEQFF. The CDR3 nucleotides are TGCGCCAGCAGCGTTCCCCGGGGGTACAATGAGCAGTTCTTC.

The genes are TRBV9 and TRBJ2-2, with 14 positions matching TRBD2. The V gene's germline CDR1 is SGDLS and CDR2 YYNGEE. The CDR3 extends over 18 amino acids. V lost 2 bases, J lost 5 bases, and 8 bases stayed unmatched. This chain's CDR3 is CASSVMGLAGARTGELFF. CDR3 in DNA: TGTGCCAGCAGCGTCATGGGACTAGCGGGGGCGAGGACCGGGGAGCTGTTTTTT.

The rearrangement uses TRBV19 and TRBJ2-1; 9 nucleotides match TRBD1. The CDR3 totals 15 residues. Germline lookup yields CDR1 LNHDA and CDR2 SQIVND (reference sequence). J lost 5 bases, V lost 7 bases, and 9 bases had no gene match. The DNA of the CDR3 is TGTGCCAGTAAAAACCCGGGACAGGGCAACAATGAGCAGTTCTTC. As protein: CASKNPGQGNNEQFF.

This clone was found a few times. This rearrangement joins TRBV7-4 to TRBJ1-3; 7 bases line up with TRBD1. The CDR3 is 17 amino acids. Germline CDR1 SGHVT, CDR2 SQSDAQ. V lost 4 bases to trimming and J lost 2 bases; unmatched junction nucleotides: 11. Here the CDR3 DNA reads TGTGCCAGCAGCTCCTATGCCCGGGACAGAGCTGGAAACACCATATATTTT. It specifies CASSSYARDRAGNTIYF. Filled out from reference TRBV7-4 and TRBJ1-3, the complete variable domain reads GAGVSQSPRYKVAKRGRDVALRCDSISGHVTLYWYRQTLGQGSEVLTYSQSDAQRDKSGRPSGRFSAERPERSVSTLKIQRTEQGDSAVYLCASSSYARDRAGNTIYFGEGSWLTVV.

The chain couples TRBV19 to TRBJ2-7; TRBD1 agrees at 8 bases. The ends lost 1 base at V and 4 bases at J; junction bases unmatched: 6. Germline CDR1 reads LNHDA; CDR2 reads SQIVND (reference sequence). The CDR3 length is 15 residues. Here the CDR3 reads CASSIAGRGLYEQYF. In nucleotides, the CDR3 is TGTGCCAGTAGTATAGCAGGCAGGGGGCTATACGAGCAGTACTTC. The full variable domain, in which reference TRBV19 and TRBJ2-7 provide the parts outside the CDR3, is DGGITQSPKYLFRKEGQNVTLSCEQNLNHDAMYWYRQDPGQGLRLIYYSQIVNDFQKGDIAEGYSVSREKKESFPLTVTSAQKNPTAFYLCASSIAGRGLYEQYFGPGTRLTVT.

Notes on this clone: The junction differs from germline at one of its ends, possibly a read error. V is TRBV28 and J is TRBJ1-3; tentatively, D is TRBD1 (5 bases). Germline lookup yields CDR1 MDHEN and CDR2 SYDVKM. The CDR3 consists of 12 residues. The CDR3 DNA reads as TGTGCCAGCAGTTTAGACCCGGGGCAGCGGGATTTT. Its protein is CASSLDPGQRDF.

The chain uses TRBV7-2 and TRBJ1-2; D not certain. Deletions cut 1 base from V and 3 bases from J, with 6 bases between. The CDR3 totals 13 residues. Germline lookup yields CDR1 SGHTA and CDR2 FQGNSA. The CDR3 sequence: CASSLGRDYGYTF. CDR3 bases: TGTGCCAGCAGCTTAGGGCGGGACTATGGCTACACCTTC.

V gene TRBV27 combines with J gene TRBJ2-7; the D gene is possibly TRBD2 (6 bases). This CDR3 is 15 amino acids long. CDR1 is MNHEY, CDR2 SMNVEV, per germline (reference sequence). V was clipped by 6 bases and J by 0 bases, with 15 bases between them. CDR3 nucleotides: TGTGCCAGCAGCCTCGGGAGTCAGCTCTCCTACGAGCAGTACTTC. It yields the protein CASSLGSQLSYEQYF.

In this sample, this clone turned up once. V usage is TRBV18 and J usage is TRBJ2-2; tentatively, D is TRBD2 (5 bases). The germline CDR1 and CDR2 sequences are KGHSH and LQKENI. Trimming stripped 1 base from V and 4 bases from J, with 10 bases between. The CDR3 consists of 15 residues. This CDR3 is CASSPRTAGTGELFF. CDR3 in DNA: TGTGCCAGCTCACCACGGACGGCGGGCACCGGGGAGCTGTTTTTT.

The chain recombines TRBV7-2 with TRBJ2-3; TRBD2 aligns across 10 bases. The V and J ends lost 8 bases and 2 bases, in that order; junction bases with no gene match: 10. Germline values: CDR1 SGHTA, CDR2 FQGNSA. The CDR3 is made up of 16 amino acids. CDR3 sequence: CASGVRTSGPTDTQYF. Here the CDR3 DNA reads TGTGCCAGCGGGGTCCGGACTAGCGGCCCCACAGATACGCAGTATTTT.

The chain links TRBV11-1 to TRBJ1-1; possibly TRBD1 for D (6 bases). V was shortened by 5 bases and J by 1 base, with 11 bases between the two germline ends. CDR3 size: 14 residues. Looked up from germline, CDR1 is SGHAT and CDR2 is FQDESV (reference sequence). Here the CDR3 DNA reads TGTGCCAGCAGCAACCAACAGGGGAACACTGAAGCTTTCTTT. Its translation is CASSNQQGNTEAFF. Full variable domain (rest looked up from reference TRBV11-1 and TRBJ1-1): EAEVAQSPRYKITEKSQAVAFWCDPISGHATLYWYRQILGQGPELLVQFQDESVVDDSQLPKDRFSAERLKGVDSTLKIQPAELGDSAMYLCASSNQQGNTEAFFGQGTRLTVV.

This clone occurred once. V usage is TRBV5-1 and J usage is TRBJ2-2; D perhaps matches TRBD2 (5 bases). The CDR3 consists of 16 residues. V was pared by 3 bases and J by 2 bases, with 14 bases between. CDR1 and CDR2 from the germline V gene are SGHRS and YFSETQ. CDR3 loop: CASSSPGLHNTGELFF. The CDR3 nucleotides are TGCGCCAGCAGCTCCCCGGGATTACACAACACCGGGGAGCTGTTTTTT. Combining the CDR3 with reference TRBV5-1 and TRBJ2-2 gives the whole variable domain KAGVTQTPRYLIKTRGQQVTLSCSPISGHRSVSWYQQTPGQGLQFLFEYFSETQRNKGNFPGRFSGRQFSNSRSEMNVSTLELGDSALYLCASSSPGLHNTGELFFGEGSRLTVL.

The chain combines TRBV28 with TRBJ2-4; weak D call: TRBD1 (5 bases). Trimming shortened V by 1 base and J by 0 bases, and 19 bases separated the two germline ends. The CDR3 extends over 19 amino acids. CDR1 MDHEN and CDR2 SYDVKM come from the germline V gene. The CDR3 sequence is CASSLFQARQNLAKNIQYF. For the CDR3, the DNA is TGTGCCAGCAGTTTATTCCAAGCTCGACAGAACCTAGCCAAAAACATTCAGTACTTC.

V usage is TRBV3-1 (or the pseudogene TRBV3-2) and J usage is TRBJ1-6, with D unclear. Germline loops: CDR1 LGHDT, CDR2 YNNKEL (reference sequence). The V end was cut by 1 base, the J end by 8 bases, with 18 bases between. The CDR3 is 17 residues long. CDR3 coding DNA: TGTGCCAGCAGCCAAGTTGGTATGTCACTAACGGATTCACCCCTCCACTTT. This encodes CASSQVGMSLTDSPLHF.

This rearrangement joins TRBV19 to TRBJ1-2; possible D gene TRBD1, 5 bases. With 7 bases removed from V and 4 bases from J, the gap between germline ends came to 7 bases. Germline V gene sequence: CDR1 LNHDA, CDR2 SQIVND (reference sequence). The CDR3 loop spans 11 amino acids. CDR3 residues: CASMGLYGYTF. Written as DNA, the CDR3 is TGTGCCAGTATGGGGCTCTATGGCTACACCTTC.

The rearrangement joins TRBV11-3 to TRBJ1-3, with no clear D. Trimming stripped 1 base from V and 5 bases from J, with 12 bases between. CDR1 and CDR2 (germline): SGHNT, YENEEA. This CDR3 is 15 amino acids long. CDR3 DNA: TGTGCCAGCAGCTTAGGCGGTAGCCGCCGAAACACCATATATTTT. It encodes CASSLGGSRRNTIYF.

The CDR3 here is CASSPEAGFSYEQYF. The CDR3 region has the DNA TGTGCCAGCAGCCCTGAGGCGGGGTTCTCCTACGAGCAGTACTTC. The rearrangement links TRBV5-6 to TRBJ2-7; D possibly corresponds to TRBD2 (6 bases). Per germline, CDR1 SGHDT and CDR2 YYEEEE. Trimming shortened V by 4 bases and J by 0 bases, and 14 bases separated the two germline ends. CDR3 size: 15 residues.

The gene calls are TRBV28 and TRBJ2-7, with a possible D match to TRBD2 (6 bases). CDR3 length: 15 residues. V lost 10 bases to trimming and J lost 3 bases, with 22 bases between them. Germline V gives CDR1 MDHEN, CDR2 SYDVKM. DNA for the CDR3: TGTGCCACCGAAATCGGGGGAGCGAGCAACTACGAGCAGTACTTC. It is translated as CATEIGGASNYEQYF.

Written as DNA, the CDR3 is TGTGCCAGCAGCTTAACGGGTAGCGCGACCGGGGAGCTGTTTTTT. Amino acid sequence: CASSLTGSATGELFF. The chain carries TRBV7-3 and TRBJ2-2, with D maybe TRBD2 (5 bases). V was clipped by 0 bases and J by 5 bases, with 10 bases between them. This CDR3 has 15 residues. Germline assignment: CDR1 SGHTA and CDR2 FQGTGA.

In this sample, this clone turned up a few times. The gene calls are TRBV27 and TRBJ1-5; possible D gene TRBD1, 6 bases. CDR1 and CDR2 from the germline V gene are MNHEY and SMNVEV (reference sequence). The CDR3 is 15 amino acids. V was clipped by 6 bases and J by 0 bases, with 12 bases between them. CDR3 sequence (DNA): TGTGCCAGCAGGGCAGGACAGAATAGCAATCAGCCCCAGCATTTT. It yields the protein CASRAGQNSNQPQHF.

The chain recombines TRBV6-5 with TRBJ1-6; D unclear. The CDR3 extends over 14 amino acids. Germline CDR1 and CDR2: MNHEY and SVGAGI. Trimming took off 5 bases at V and 7 bases at J, with 12 bases between the two ends. In DNA, the CDR3 is TGTGCCAGCAGTACGCTAGCTGGGAATTCACCCCTCCACTTT. Residues: CASSTLAGNSPLHF.

This chain joins TRBV12-3 or TRBV12-4 and TRBJ1-2; 7 nucleotides match TRBD1. CDR3 length: 12 residues. V lost 3 bases and J lost 5; bases outside the gene matches: 0. CDR3 region: CASSFRGYGYTF. CDR3 bases: TGTGCCAGCAGTTTCAGGGGGTATGGCTACACCTTC.

The chain is built from TRBV9 and TRBJ2-6; 9 bases fit TRBD2. The CDR3 is made up of 18 amino acids. CDR1 and CDR2 (germline): SGDLS, YYNGEE. J lost 12 bases, V lost 0 bases, and 16 bases had no gene match. The CDR3 is CASSVVDRAGGFSGVLTF. CDR3 bases: TGTGCCAGCAGCGTAGTTGATCGAGCGGGAGGTTTTTCGGGCGTCCTGACTTTC.

This chain uses TRBV5-1 with TRBJ2-2, with no clear D. Germline-derived CDR1 and CDR2 are SGHRS and YFSETQ. Trimming removed 4 bases from V and 0 bases from J, with 10 bases in between. The CDR3 runs 15 residues. CDR3: CASSPRHSNTGELFF. The DNA for the CDR3 is TGCGCCAGCAGCCCCCGACACTCGAACACCGGGGAGCTGTTTTTT.

This rearrangement joins TRBV10-2 to TRBJ2-3; 9 bases map to TRBD2. J gave up 4 bases and V 9 bases, and 11 bases lay outside the gene matches. The germline gives CDR1 WSHSY, CDR2 SAAADI. The CDR3 consists of 15 residues. For the CDR3, the DNA is TGCGCCAGTCGCGTAGCGGGAGTCTTGGCAGATACGCAGTATTTT. It specifies CASRVAGVLADTQYF.

This clone was seen a handful of times. J is TRBJ2-1 and V is TRBV27, with TRBD2 matching 7 bases. The CDR3 extends over 15 amino acids. CDR1 is MNHEY and CDR2 is SMNVEV in the germline V gene (reference sequence). V dropped 3 bases and J dropped 3; count of bases not matched to a gene: 5. The CDR3 DNA is TGTGCCAGCAGTTTTATCGCGGGGGACTACAATGAGCAGTTCTTC. It is translated as CASSFIAGDYNEQFF.

The V and J genes are TRBV6-4 and TRBJ2-7; 9 positions agree with TRBD1. The trim removed 2 bases at V and 7 bases at J, leaving 12 bases unmatched. Germline values: CDR1 MRHNA, CDR2 SNTAGT. The CDR3 has 16 residues. CDR3 sequence reads: CASSDQGGGQGLEQYF. CDR3 DNA: TGTGCCAGCAGTGACCAGGGGGGCGGACAGGGGTTGGAGCAGTACTTC.